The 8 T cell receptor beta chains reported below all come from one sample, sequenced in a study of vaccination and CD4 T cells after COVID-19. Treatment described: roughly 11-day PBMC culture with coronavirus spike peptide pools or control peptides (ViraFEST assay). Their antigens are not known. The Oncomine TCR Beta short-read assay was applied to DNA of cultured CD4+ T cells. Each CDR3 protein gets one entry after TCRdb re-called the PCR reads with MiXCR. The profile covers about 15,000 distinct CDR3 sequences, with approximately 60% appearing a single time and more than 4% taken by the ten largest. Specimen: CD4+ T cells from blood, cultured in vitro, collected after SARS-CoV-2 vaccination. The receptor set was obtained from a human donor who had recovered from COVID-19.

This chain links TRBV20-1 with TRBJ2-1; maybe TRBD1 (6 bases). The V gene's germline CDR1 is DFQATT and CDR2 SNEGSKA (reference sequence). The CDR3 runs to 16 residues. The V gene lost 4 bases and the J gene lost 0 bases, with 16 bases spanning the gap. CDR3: CSAIVGAKSSYNEQFF. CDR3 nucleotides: TGCAGTGCTATCGTGGGGGCGAAGAGCTCCTACAATGAGCAGTTCTTC.

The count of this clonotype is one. The CDR3 DNA is TGCAGTGCTAACACAGGGAAGTCCATGAACACTGAAGCTTTCTTT. This translates into CSANTGKSMNTEAFF. The chain employs TRBV20-1 and TRBJ1-1; TRBD1 might be the D (6 bases). This CDR3 is built from 15 residues. Germline lookup yields CDR1 DFQATT and CDR2 SNEGSKA (reference sequence). Trimming took 4 bases from V and 0 from J, leaving 15 bases between them.

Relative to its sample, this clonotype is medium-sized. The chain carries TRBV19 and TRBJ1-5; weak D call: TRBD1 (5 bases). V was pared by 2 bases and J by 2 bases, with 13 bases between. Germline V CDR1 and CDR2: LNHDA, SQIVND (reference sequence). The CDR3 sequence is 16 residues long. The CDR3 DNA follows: TGTGCCAGTAGTATAAGTGTGGGGCAGGGCAATCAGCCCCAGCATTTT. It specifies CASSISVGQGNQPQHF. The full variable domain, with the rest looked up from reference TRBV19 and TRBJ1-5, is DGGITQSPKYLFRKEGQNVTLSCEQNLNHDAMYWYRQDPGQGLRLIYYSQIVNDFQKGDIAEGYSVSREKKESFPLTVTSAQKNPTAFYLCASSISVGQGNQPQHFGDGTRLSIL.

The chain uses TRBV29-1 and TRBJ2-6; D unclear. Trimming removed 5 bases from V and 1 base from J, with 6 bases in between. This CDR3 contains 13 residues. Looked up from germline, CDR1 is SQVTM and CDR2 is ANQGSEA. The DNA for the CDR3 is TGCAGCGTTCGGACGTCTGGGGCCAACGTCCTGACTTTC. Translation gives CSVRTSGANVLTF.

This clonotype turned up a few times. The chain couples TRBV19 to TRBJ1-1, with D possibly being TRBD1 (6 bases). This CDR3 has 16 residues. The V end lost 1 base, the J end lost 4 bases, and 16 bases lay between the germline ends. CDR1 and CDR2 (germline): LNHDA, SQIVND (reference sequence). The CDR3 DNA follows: TGTGCCAGTAGTATAGGCCGGGCGGCCAGGGGCACTGAAGCTTTCTTT. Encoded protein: CASSIGRAARGTEAFF.

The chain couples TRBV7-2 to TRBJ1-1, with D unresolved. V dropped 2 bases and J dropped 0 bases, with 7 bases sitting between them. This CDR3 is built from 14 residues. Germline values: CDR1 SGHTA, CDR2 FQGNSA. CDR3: CASSLNSLNTEAFF. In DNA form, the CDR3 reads TGTGCCAGCAGCTTAAACAGCCTGAACACTGAAGCTTTCTTT.

This CDR3 reads CATSRGSVSSYNEQFF. The DNA for the CDR3 is TGTGCCACCAGCAGAGGTAGCGTGAGCTCCTACAATGAGCAGTTCTTC. V is TRBV15 and J is TRBJ2-1; tentatively, D is TRBD2 (5 bases). V was clipped by 1 base and J by 0 bases, with 10 bases between them. Germline V CDR1 and CDR2: LNHNV, YYDKDF (reference sequence). The CDR3 is made up of 16 amino acids.

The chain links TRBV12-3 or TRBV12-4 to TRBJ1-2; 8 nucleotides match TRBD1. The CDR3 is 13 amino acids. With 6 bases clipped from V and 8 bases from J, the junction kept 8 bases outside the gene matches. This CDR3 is CASREQGVWGYTF. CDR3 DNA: TGTGCCAGCAGGGAACAGGGGGTTTGGGGCTACACCTTC.